This T cell receptor (beta chain) comes out of a study of siplizumab effects on memory and regulatory T cells. The study's findings and limits: Naive T cells appeared more diverse than memory cells and seemed to be major alloresponse contributors. Roughly 75-97% of dividing CD4+ or CD8+ clones were without an attributable naive or memory phenotype.

Per-sample assaying covered 95,000 to 100,000 TCR templates. Generated by immunoSEQ multiplex PCR, the TCRdb table keeps only in-frame clones and is missing some. The sample has more than 75,000 clones; over 95% are singletons. Per the germline V gene, CDR1 is KGHSH and CDR2 is LQKENI. The CDR3 covers 17 residues. After removal of 4 bases from V and 6 bases from J, the junction contained 10 bases not matched to a gene. Regarding this clone: The antigen remains unidentified.

Sequences were obtained from naive CD4+ T cells sorted from blood. The receptor comes from a human donor in good health. The J gene is TRBJ2-2, the V gene TRBV18; 11 bases are a match to TRBD2. The CDR3 coding sequence is TGTGCCAGCTCACGCTCTTTAACTAGCGGGGGCTCCGGGGAGCTGTTTTTT. Protein sequence: CASSRSLTSGGSGELFF.